The rows below give T cell receptor beta chains drawn from one sample of a study of cytomegalovirus exposure and HLA in healthy donors. Profiling relied on immunoSEQ multiplex PCR, and the TCRdb table lists in-frame clones only, not all of them. With around 70,000 clones in the sample, the ten largest clones hold roughly 2.4%. The specimen was PBMCs. These receptors were collected from a female donor in good health and CMV-seropositive. Each CDR3 is given with its conserved first and last residue. A D gene is named only where the DNA matches it firmly.

TRBV9,.,TRBJ2-7,CASSVADTPYEQYF,TGTGCCAGCAGCGTAGCGGACACCCCCTACGAGCAGTACTTC
TRBV10-3,TRBD1,TRBJ1-5,CAISESRLGDRALNQPQHF,TGTGCCATCAGTGAGTCGAGGTTGGGGGACAGGGCCTTGAATCAGCCCCAGCATTTT
TRBV4-3,TRBD1,TRBJ1-1,CASSLGEGTGATEDFF,TGCGCCAGCAGCCTCGGGGAAGGGACAGGGGCCACTGAAGATTTCTTT
TRBV6-5,TRBD2,TRBJ2-5,CASSWGLADSQETQYF,TGTGCCAGCAGTTGGGGACTAGCGGATTCGCAAGAGACCCAGTACTTC
TRBV28,.,TRBJ2-7,CASSWGPGGQYF,TGTGCCAGCAGTTGGGGGCCGGGAGGGCAGTACTTC
TRBV11-1,TRBD1,TRBJ2-7,CASSTGQGASYEQYF,TGTGCCAGCAGCACGGGACAGGGGGCGTCGTACGAGCAGTACTTC
TRBV11-2,TRBD1,TRBJ2-7,CASSTRTGPYEQYF,TGTGCCAGCAGCACACGGACAGGGCCGTACGAGCAGTACTTC
TRBV6-6,.,TRBJ2-5,CASQGGETQYF,TGTGCCAGCCAGGGTGGCGAGACCCAGTACTTC
TRBV19,TRBD2,TRBJ2-1,CASSQVAGRYNEQFF,TGTGCCAGTAGCCAAGTAGCGGGAAGGTACAATGAGCAGTTCTTC
TRBV4-1,TRBD1,TRBJ1-2,CASSQDRGQVIDYGYTF,TGCGCCAGCAGCCAAGATCGGGGACAGGTCATCGACTATGGCTACACCTTC
TRBV28,TRBD1,TRBJ2-7,CASSDLLGDRGYEQYF,TGTGCCAGCAGTGACTTATTAGGAGACAGGGGCTACGAGCAGTACTTC
TRBV2,.,TRBJ2-1,CASSEETSSYNEQFF,TGTGCCAGCAGTGAAGAAACTAGCAGCTACAATGAGCAGTTCTTC
TRBV5-1,.,TRBJ2-5,CASSQQNGGETQYF,TGCGCCAGCAGCCAACAGAACGGGGGAGAGACCCAGTACTTC
TRBV28,.,TRBJ1-2,CASSLDSFYGYTF,TGTGCCAGCAGTTTGGACAGCTTCTATGGCTACACCTTC